These 23 T cell receptor beta chains originate from one sample sequenced in a study of CXCR3-negative and CXCR3-positive naive CD8 T cells. Preparation of TRB cDNA libraries relied on 5' RACE carrying UMI labels. TCRdb reprocessed the 5' RACE reads, with one entry per CDR3 protein and no DNA. The sample spans 30,000 to 40,000 distinct CDR3 sequences; the ten largest clones claim 14%. Sequenced input: memory CD8+ T cells from blood. The source of these receptors is a human donor in good health. Some clones in this sample may be carry-over from other donors' samples.

The rearrangement uses TRBV5-1 and TRBJ1-2; no DNA is available, so the TRBD1 call from TCRdb remains unchecked. CDR1 SGHRS and CDR2 YFSETQ come from the germline V gene. The CDR3 runs 15 residues. CDR3 sequence: CASSFLTGGTYGYTF. Supplemented by reference TRBV5-1 and TRBJ1-2, the full variable domain reads KAGVTQTPRYLIKTRGQQVTLSCSPISGHRSVSWYQQTPGQGLQFLFEYFSETQRNKGNFPGRFSGRQFSNSRSEMNVSTLELGDSALYLCASSFLTGGTYGYTFGSGTRLTVV.

The chain is built from TRBV4-3 and TRBJ2-7. There are 18 residues in the CDR3. Germline V gene lookup returns CDR1 LGHNA and CDR2 YSLEER. The CDR3 spells CASSQDWDMDRGPYEQYF.

V is TRBV28 and J is TRBJ2-2; absent DNA, TCRdb's TRBD1 call cannot be checked. The CDR3 extends over 16 amino acids. Germline V gene lookup returns CDR1 MDHEN and CDR2 SYDVKM. The CDR3 spells CASRLGDSRNTGELFF.

CDR3 region: CASIPTSRDTQYF. The V call is TRBV7-9, the J call TRBJ2-3; the TCRdb call, TRBD1, lacks DNA for checking. Germline-derived CDR1 and CDR2 are SEHNR and FQNEAQ (reference sequence). There are 13 residues in the CDR3.

Frequency places this clonotype as medium-sized. The chain links TRBV20-1 to TRBJ1-6; no DNA is available, so the TRBD1 call from TCRdb remains unchecked. Germline V gene data show CDR1 as DFQATT and CDR2 as SNEGSKA (reference sequence). The CDR3 extends over 15 amino acids. The CDR3 sequence is CSAPSGTGDNSPLHF.

The chain is built from TRBV28 and TRBJ2-1; TCRdb reports TRBD2, a call that lacks DNA to check it against. The CDR3 contains 14 residues. Germline assignment: CDR1 MDHEN and CDR2 SYDVKM. CDR3 region: CASSPRREVDEQFF.

This chain uses TRBV2 with TRBJ2-1; TCRdb reports TRBD2, a call that lacks DNA to check it against. The CDR3 consists of 15 residues. Germline values: CDR1 SNHLY, CDR2 FYNNEI. The CDR3 loop reads CASSAINWGEGEQFF.

The genes are TRBV14 and TRBJ2-7; TCRdb outputs TRBD1, but without DNA this stays unchecked. This CDR3 is built from 18 residues. From germline, CDR1 is SGHDN and CDR2 FVKESK. The CDR3 protein is CASSQGPDRQDFNYEQYF.

This chain connects TRBV7-8 to TRBJ1-5. CDR3 length: 13 amino acids. The germline gives CDR1 SGHVS, CDR2 FQNEAQ. CDR3 amino acids: CASSLAPVQPQHF.

This chain connects TRBV5-1 to TRBJ1-1; the TCRdb D gene call, TRBD1, has no DNA to confirm it. Germline V gene data show CDR1 as SGHRS and CDR2 as YFSETQ. CDR3 length: 15 residues. The CDR3 sequence: CASSWGQGGSTEAFF.

J is TRBJ2-7 and V is TRBV28; TCRdb picks TRBD1, but there is no DNA to check that call. CDR1 is MDHEN and CDR2 is SYDVKM in the germline V gene. The CDR3 is 18 amino acids. The CDR3 is CASSFGTGGLRTIYEQYF.

The chain is built from TRBV27 and TRBJ2-1. Germline V gene data show CDR1 as MNHEY and CDR2 as SMNVEV (reference sequence). This CDR3 is 13 amino acids long. The CDR3 sequence is CASSLATYNEQFF.

The chain has TRBV9 and TRBJ2-1; absent DNA, TCRdb's TRBD1 call cannot be checked. The CDR3 is made up of 15 amino acids. CDR1 SGDLS and CDR2 YYNGEE come from the germline V gene. The CDR3 sequence is CASSPSGVRANEQFF.

V usage is TRBV20-1 and J usage is TRBJ2-5; the TCRdb call, TRBD2, lacks DNA for checking. This CDR3 region has 16 residues. Germline values: CDR1 DFQATT, CDR2 SNEGSKA (reference sequence). The CDR3 is CSANHGSSGGVETQYF.

The gene calls are TRBV29-1 and TRBJ2-4; TCRdb picks TRBD2, but there is no DNA to check that call. The length of the CDR3 is 16 residues. The germline V gene has CDR1 SQVTM and CDR2 ANQGSEA. This chain's CDR3 is CSVGGLAGEAKNIQYF.

V gene TRBV15 combines with J gene TRBJ2-3; TCRdb lists TRBD1, though no DNA is available to test this call. The V gene's germline CDR1 is LNHNV and CDR2 YYDKDF (reference sequence). CDR3 length: 14 amino acids. The CDR3 region is CATSRGGPTDTQYF.

The chain recombines TRBV11-2 with TRBJ1-2; TCRdb indicates TRBD1, and absent DNA this call remains unverified. The germline gives CDR1 SGHAT, CDR2 FQNNGV. The CDR3 loop spans 15 amino acids. Here the CDR3 reads CASSLGTSGNYGYTF.

This chain joins TRBV20-1 and TRBJ2-1; TCRdb gives TRBD1 as the D gene, but with no DNA this cannot be confirmed. Germline values: CDR1 DFQATT, CDR2 SNEGSKA (reference sequence). The CDR3 is 14 amino acids. The CDR3 sequence is CSASGGSSYNEQFF.

CDR3 region: CASSQFGDSSYNEQFF. The chain combines TRBV7-9 with TRBJ2-1. The CDR3 spans 16 residues. CDR1 is SEHNR and CDR2 is FQNEAQ in the germline V gene (reference sequence).

This sequence joins TRBV9 and TRBJ1-1; TCRdb's D gene call, TRBD1, goes unchecked for lack of DNA. The CDR3 is 15 amino acids. CDR1 SGDLS and CDR2 YYNGEE come from the germline V gene. This chain's CDR3 is CASSPRAGASTEAFF.

Considering frequency, this clonotype is medium-sized. The chain uses TRBV6-4 and TRBJ2-2. The germline V gene encodes CDR1 MRHNA and CDR2 SNTAGT. This CDR3 is 14 amino acids long. CDR3 region: CASSDRGDTGELFF.

V usage is TRBV4-1 and J usage is TRBJ2-7; TCRdb's D call of TRBD2 is untestable without DNA. Germline V gene data show CDR1 as MGHRA and CDR2 as YSYEKL. The CDR3 loop spans 15 amino acids. This chain's CDR3 is CASSQVAGVGREQYF.

V is TRBV29-1 and J is TRBJ1-2. The germline CDR1 and CDR2 sequences are SQVTM and ANQGSEA. There are 13 residues in the CDR3. CDR3 region: CSVSLQNSYGYTF. The whole variable domain, remainder taken from reference TRBV29-1 and TRBJ1-2, is SAVISQKPSRDICQRGTSLTIQCQVDSQVTMMFWYRQQPGQSLTLIATANQGSEATYESGFVIDKFPISRPNLTFSTLTVSNMSPEDSSIYLCSVSLQNSYGYTFGSGTRLTVV.